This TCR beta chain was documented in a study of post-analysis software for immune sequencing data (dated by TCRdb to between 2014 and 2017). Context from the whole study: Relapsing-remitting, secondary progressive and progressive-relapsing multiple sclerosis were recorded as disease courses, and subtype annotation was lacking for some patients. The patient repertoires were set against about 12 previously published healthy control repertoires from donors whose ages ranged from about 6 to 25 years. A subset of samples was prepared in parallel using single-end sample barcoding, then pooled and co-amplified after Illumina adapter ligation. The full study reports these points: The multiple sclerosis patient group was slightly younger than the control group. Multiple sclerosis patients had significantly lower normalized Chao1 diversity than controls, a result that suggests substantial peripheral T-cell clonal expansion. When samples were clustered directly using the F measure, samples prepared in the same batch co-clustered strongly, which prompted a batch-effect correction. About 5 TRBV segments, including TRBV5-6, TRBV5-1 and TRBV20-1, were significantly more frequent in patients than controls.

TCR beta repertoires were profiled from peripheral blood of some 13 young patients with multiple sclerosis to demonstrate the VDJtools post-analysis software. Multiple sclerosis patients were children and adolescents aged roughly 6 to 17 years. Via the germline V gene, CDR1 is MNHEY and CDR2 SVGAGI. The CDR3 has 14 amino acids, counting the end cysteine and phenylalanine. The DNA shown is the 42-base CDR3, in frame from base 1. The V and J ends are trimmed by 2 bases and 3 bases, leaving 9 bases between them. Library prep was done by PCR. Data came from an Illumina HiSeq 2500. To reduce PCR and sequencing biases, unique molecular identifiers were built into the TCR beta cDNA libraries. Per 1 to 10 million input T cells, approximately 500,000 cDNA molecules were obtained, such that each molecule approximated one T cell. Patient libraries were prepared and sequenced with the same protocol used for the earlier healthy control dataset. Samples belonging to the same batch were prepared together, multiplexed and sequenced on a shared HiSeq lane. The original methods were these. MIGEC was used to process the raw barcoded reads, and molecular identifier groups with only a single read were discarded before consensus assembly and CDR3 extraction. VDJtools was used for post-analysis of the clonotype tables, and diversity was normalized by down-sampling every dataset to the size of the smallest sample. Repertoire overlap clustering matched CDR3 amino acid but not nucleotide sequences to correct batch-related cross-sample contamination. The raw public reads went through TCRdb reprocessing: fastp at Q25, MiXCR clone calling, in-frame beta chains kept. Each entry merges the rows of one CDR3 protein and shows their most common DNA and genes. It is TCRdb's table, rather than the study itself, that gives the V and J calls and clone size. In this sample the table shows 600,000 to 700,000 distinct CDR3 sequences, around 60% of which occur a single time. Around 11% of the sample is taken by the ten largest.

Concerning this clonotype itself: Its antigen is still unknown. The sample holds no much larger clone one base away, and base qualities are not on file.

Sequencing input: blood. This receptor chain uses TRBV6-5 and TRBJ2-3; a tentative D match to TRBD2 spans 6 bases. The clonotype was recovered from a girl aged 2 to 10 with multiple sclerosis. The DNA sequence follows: TGTGCCAGCAGTTACAGGAGGGGTACAGATACGCAGTATTTT. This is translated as CASSYRRGTDTQYF.